This record looks at one TCR beta chain sequence and its context. Its antigen remains unidentified. Germline CDR1 reads SEHNR; CDR2 reads FQNEAQ (reference sequence). The CDR3 consists of 15 residues. Trimming cost V 1 base and J 9 bases, with 15 bases left between them. Unique molecular identifiers featured in how the TCRbeta library was prepared. One entry per CDR3 protein, called by TCRdb with MiXCR from the PCR reads. The table records approximately 400,000 distinct CDR3 sequences, 15% to 20% of them present only once. The data belong to a study of T-cell reconstitution after alpha-beta-depleted transplantation in children. The study's findings and limits: Newly produced T cells mostly accounted for T-cell counts and diversity one year post-transplant. It was reported that alpha-beta T cells came from several hundred expanded graft clones (about two months after transplant). Surviving recipient cells, namely T cells and thymic progenitors, were the source of high day-60 TCRbeta diversity in some patients.

The sample was PBMCs, mostly from graft donor cells, taken 360 days after TCRalphabeta/CD19-depleted stem cell transplant. The receptor's source is a boy under two years old who had a stem cell transplant for Wiskott-Aldrich syndrome, so the T cells may come from the graft donor. The genes are TRBV7-9 and TRBJ2-2; D is possibly TRBD1 or TRBD2 (5 bases each). The CDR3 spells CASSLERDLYRELFF. CDR3 DNA: TGTGCCAGCAGCTTAGAAAGGGACCTTTACCGGGAGCTGTTTTTT.